These 16 T cell receptor beta chains share one sample of origin, sequenced in a study of blood T cells in healthy people across ages. With a J-beta primer mix and a sample-barcoded 5' primer, a second PCR ran about 7 to 12 cycles. TCRdb itself ran the 5' RACE reads through MiXCR, one entry per CDR3 protein. Found here are 1 million or so distinct CDR3 sequences, 20% to 25% of them singletons; the top ten hold 0.65% to 0.95%. These data were also filed under a second study, of T cells of mothers and their children.

Sequencing input: blood. These receptors originate from a girl aged 2-10 years in good health.

There are a few counts of this clonotype. V usage is TRBV10-1 and J usage is TRBJ2-2; D is unclear. Trimming cost V 2 bases and J 6 bases, with 10 bases left between them. This CDR3 has 14 amino acids. Germline assignment: CDR1 WNHNN and CDR2 SYGVQD (reference sequence). CDR3 nucleotides: TGCGCCAGCAGTGAGAGGGCGATAGCCGGGGAGCTGTTTTTT. Protein: CASSERAIAGELFF.

The chain has TRBV27 and TRBJ2-5, with D unclear. In germline, CDR1 is MNHEY, CDR2 SMNVEV (reference sequence). The CDR3 is 13 residues long. V lost 10 bases, J lost 1 base, and 13 bases lay in between. This chain's CDR3 is CAIPEVSQETQYF. The DNA for the CDR3 is TGTGCCATCCCAGAGGTCAGCCAAGAGACCCAGTACTTC.

This clonotype is a singleton in its sample. An end of the junction does not agree with germline; a read error may underlie this. This rearrangement joins TRBV7-2 to TRBJ2-1, with 9 bases aligning to TRBD2. This CDR3 is built from 13 residues. Germline V CDR1 and CDR2: SGHTA, FQGNSA. The CDR3, as DNA: TGTGCCAGCAGCCGCGGGAGGGACAATGATCAGTTCTTC. Its translation is CASSRGRDNDQFF.

This clonotype was seen a few times. At one end the junction does not follow the germline gene, possibly because of a read error. This chain links TRBV7-9 with TRBJ2-5, with no clear D. The germline gives CDR1 SEHNR, CDR2 FQNEAQ (reference sequence). CDR3 size: 13 residues. The CDR3, as DNA: TGTGCCAGCAGCTTCTTTATGAGGCTACCGGAGTTCTTC. Translating gives CASSFFMRLPEFF. The entire variable domain, with the rest obtained from reference TRBV7-9 and TRBJ2-5, is as follows: DTGVSQNPRHKITKRGQNVTFRCDPISEHNRLYWYRQTLGQGPEFLTYFQNEAQLEKSRLLSDRFSAERPKGSFSTLEIQRTEQGDSAMYLCASSFFMRLPEFFGPGTRLLVL.

J is TRBJ1-1 and V is TRBV28, with 7 bases lining up with TRBD1. CDR1 is MDHEN and CDR2 is SYDVKM in the germline V gene. Trimming removed 3 bases from V and 3 bases from J; junction bases left unmatched: 7. There are 15 residues in the CDR3. The CDR3 here is CASSLRQGRHTEAFF. CDR3 DNA: TGTGCCAGCAGTTTGCGACAGGGACGTCACACTGAAGCTTTCTTT.

This clonotype showed up just once. V is TRBV7-9 and J is TRBJ2-5, with TRBD2 identical over 11 bases. The assigned J gene may be wrong: the sequence end matches TRBJ2-1 better. The germline V gene has CDR1 SEHNR and CDR2 FQNEAQ (reference sequence). The CDR3 spans 15 residues. CDR3 in DNA: TGTGCCAGCAGCCAGGGACTAGCGGCCAGGAATGAGCAGTTCTTC. This codes for CASSQGLAARNEQFF.

In this sample, this clonotype turned up a few times. The junction shows a germline mismatch at one end, possibly a read error. As DNA, the CDR3 is TGTGCCAGCAGTCAACGCGGACATATCTCCCACAATGAGCAGTTCTTC. It codes for CASSQRGHISHNEQFF. The rearrangement uses TRBV5-6 and TRBJ2-1; a possible D gene is TRBD1 (5 bases). Germline V gives CDR1 SGHDT, CDR2 YYEEEE. This CDR3 has 16 amino acids.

A few counts support this clonotype. This sequence joins TRBV7-9 and TRBJ1-1; a weak D match, TRBD1 (5 bases). V was cut by 7 bases and J by 7 bases, with 22 bases left in between. Germline CDR1 and CDR2: SEHNR and FQNEAQ (reference sequence). This CDR3 region has 15 residues. CDR3 bases: TGTGCCAGCATGCTGGGGGGGGGACTACTGATTGAAGCTTTCTTT. Its protein product is CASMLGGGLLIEAFF.

Turning to this clonotype: Because the CDR3 is missing its conserved closing phenylalanine or tryptophan, this is likely a read error. The chain uses TRBV3-1 and TRBJ1-5, with D maybe TRBD1 (5 bases). With 5 bases removed from V and 7 bases from J, the gap between germline ends came to 12 bases. The CDR3 spans 13 residues. Per germline, CDR1 LGHDT and CDR2 YNNKEL (reference sequence). The CDR3 loop is CASSSLGGQPQHS. DNA of the CDR3: TGTGCCAGCAGCTCCTTGGGGGGGCAGCCCCAGCATTCT.

V usage is TRBV5-1 and J usage is TRBJ2-2; D not resolved. The CDR3 is 15 amino acids. CDR1 and CDR2 from the germline V gene are SGHRS and YFSETQ. V lost 0 bases to trimming and J lost 5 bases, with 11 bases between them. CDR3 amino acids: CASSLGQQGTGELFF. In DNA, the CDR3 is TGCGCCAGCAGCTTGGGCCAACAAGGGACCGGGGAGCTGTTTTTT.

V is TRBV12-3 or TRBV12-4 and J is TRBJ2-2; 7 bases map to TRBD2. The CDR3 length is 16 residues. The V and J ends lost 3 bases and 1 base, in that order; junction bases with no gene match: 5. This chain's CDR3 is CASSFDQRENTGELFF. DNA of the CDR3: TGTGCCAGCAGTTTCGACCAGCGGGAGAACACCGGGGAGCTGTTTTTT.

This clonotype was recorded a few times. This chain uses TRBV11-2 with TRBJ2-4; D not certain. Germline CDR1 SGHAT, CDR2 FQNNGV. The CDR3 contains 15 residues. Trimming left V 1 base short and J 3 bases short, with 10 bases between. CDR3: CASSLAPLLKNIQYF. The CDR3 DNA is TGTGCCAGCAGCTTAGCTCCCTTGCTCAAAAACATTCAGTACTTC.

The chain is built from TRBV9 and TRBJ2-5; no clear D gene. The germline V gene has CDR1 SGDLS and CDR2 YYNGEE. This CDR3 is 15 amino acids long. V lost 4 bases and J lost 5, with 18 bases in between. In nucleotides, the CDR3 is TGTGCCAGCAGCCCGAGCTCTATCTTAAGGGAGACCCAGTACTTC. This encodes CASSPSSILRETQYF.

This chain joins TRBV19 and TRBJ1-5; D is ambiguous. V lost 2 bases to trimming and J lost 8 bases, with 10 bases between them. CDR1 is LNHDA and CDR2 is SQIVND in the germline V gene (reference sequence). This CDR3 contains 13 residues. Here the CDR3 DNA reads TGTGCCAGTAGTATATTCGGAGTGGAGCCCCAGCATTTT. Protein sequence: CASSIFGVEPQHF.

With regard to this clonotype: A clone one base away is much larger, so this may be a read error. The chain employs TRBV6-1 and TRBJ2-1; 10 bases line up with TRBD2. CDR1 and CDR2 from the germline V gene are MNHNS and SASEGT. The CDR3 runs 17 residues. The DNA of the CDR3 is TGTGTCAGCACGGGAAAATTTTCTAGCGGGAGACAAGATGAGCAGTTCTTC. It is translated as CVSTGKFSSGRQDEQFF.

V and J are TRBV7-2 and TRBJ1-6; unclear D gene. CDR3 length: 14 residues. V lost 6 bases, J lost 7 bases, and 13 bases lay in between. Looked up from germline, CDR1 is SGHTA and CDR2 is FQGNSA. CDR3: CASSPALANSPLHF. The CDR3, as DNA: TGTGCCAGCAGTCCGGCCCTTGCGAATTCACCCCTCCACTTT.